This TCR beta chain is from a study of T cell responses to AZD1222 COVID-19 vaccine. Germline V gene lookup returns CDR1 SGHRS and CDR2 YFSETQ. Between the trimmed V and J ends, which lost 4 bases and 3 bases, there was a span of 20 bases. This CDR3 comprises 16 residues. Libraries were prepared by immunoSEQ multiplex PCR; TCRdb keeps only in-frame clonotypes and omits some of them. Of 120,000 or so clones in the sample, more than 80% were seen once. The sequence was collected from an adult in good health. The chain carries TRBV5-1 and TRBJ2-7; a possible D gene is TRBD1 (5 bases). The sequencing here drew on peripheral blood, taken on day 0 of AZD1222 vaccination. CDR3 DNA sequence: TGCGCCAGCAGCCCCACGACAGTGGTGGGAAACTACGAGCAGTACTTC. Protein sequence: CASSPTTVVGNYEQYF.